Detailed here is one T cell receptor beta chain. The antigen it binds to is not known. Base-call qualities are not available, and no considerably larger clone is one nucleotide away. CDR3 length: 13 amino acids, cysteine to phenylalanine. The kept DNA is CDR3 alone, 39 bases in frame from the first base. CDR1 and CDR2 are read off the germline V gene (reference sequence) as GTSNPN and SVGIG. V and J are trimmed by 8 bases and 1 base, and the gene matches miss 5 bases of the junction. This sample is part of a study of shared clonotypes between healthy human individuals (dated by TCRdb to 2019 to 2021). General notes on the study: The cohort comprised a couple of women and a few men aged 18 to 49 years. To estimate repertoire size and how much clonotype sharing occurs between individuals, the study deeply sequenced the blood TCR repertoires of roughly 5 healthy adults. Libraries were prepared and TCR repertoires were sequenced by different laboratories using diverse techniques, in order to increase sequencing depth and limit assay-specific biases. For each donor, three plates each were used for CD4 naive and CD4 memory, two plates were used for CD8 naive, and one plate was used for CD8 memory. Per donor, leukapheresis produced somewhere between about 0.94 and 8.9 billion PBMCs. The full study reports these points: About 5% of naive CD4, 3.5% of naive CD8, around 2.3% of memory CD4, and 0.4% of memory CD8 clonotypes were shared across four donors. Clonotypes shared by all four sorted-subset donors showed higher generation probabilities than non-shared clonotypes. Estimated clonotype richness was generally larger for naive than for memory subsets. Sampling was restricted to blood, and TCR repertoires in tissues likely differ from the TCR repertoires found in blood. Pairwise subsampling led to the expectation that sequencing depth would affect the degree of clonotype sharing among donors. Incomplete sequencing was indicated by rarefaction of sorted-subset datasets, despite the large sequencing depth. The small number of donors limited the genetic and exposure-history diversity represented.

The donors were healthy, HIV-negative adults with no recently reported acute infections or vaccinations. Every donor was a Caucasian adult living in Nashville, Tennessee, USA. CD4+ T cells were enriched by magnetic negative selection; naive cells were then positively selected on CD45RA, and the negative fraction formed the memory subset. Blood was collected by leukapheresis, and PBMCs were isolated by Ficoll-Histopaque density gradient centrifugation and then cryopreserved in liquid nitrogen vapor phase. Analytical flow cytometry was used to check the purity and quantity of each magnetically sorted T cell population. Genomic DNA was isolated from each sorted fraction and quantified by UV absorbance on a Nanodrop 2000c. Using the deep immunoSEQ assay, TCR CDR3 regions were amplified from genomic DNA by multiplex PCR. Extracted genomic DNA from each cell subset was spread evenly across all wells of several immunoSEQ 96-well plates, with each plate serving as a replicate. For sorted subsets, around 200 ng genomic DNA, equal to 25,000 to 35,000 T cell genomes, was loaded into each replicate PCR. The purified libraries were quantified using a Qubit 3.0 fluorometer, sized with a Bioanalyzer 2100, and then quantified again using the KAPA Library Quantification kit. Each immunoSEQ 96-well plate was sequenced on its own single-read 150-cycle Illumina NextSeq 550 flow cell. On the study's bioinformatics: Because only junctional sequences without quality scores were contained in the immunoSEQ output, filtering matching that applied to full-length reads could not be performed. Sequences were annotated with PyIR, a Python wrapper for IgBLAST v1.9, using IMGT germline references to assign V/J genes and CDR3. Reads were removed for weak V/J assignments (E-value above 1e-6), missing CDR3, stop codons, out-of-frame junctions, or ambiguous translated residues. A V3J clonotype was defined by an identical inferred V gene, J gene, and CDR3 amino acid sequence. Percentage overlap between repertoires was computed as shared unique clonotypes divided by the size of the smaller repertoire. Three approaches were used to assess repertoire richness: RTK rarefaction, the Chao1 estimator, and Recon v2.1 estimates of unobserved clonotypes. Generation probabilities for all TCRbeta clonotypes obtained by the gDNA method from a handful of donors were computed using OLGA. This immuneACCESS table, as held by TCRdb, lists in-frame sequences with V and J called but not all clones. Of the missing ones, under half trace to an unresolved V gene in checked studies; the others have no known cause. The V and J calls and clone size come from that table; D and trimming were worked out from the DNA. The sample table records some 2,500,000 clones; around 90% of these occur just once. 0.37% of the sample rests with the top ten.

The sequenced sample consisted of naive CD4+ T cells from PBMCs. The cell subset or site label, as the study defines it: CD45RA+ positively selected. This TCR derives from a man younger than 30 in good health. Some clones in this sample may be carry-over from other donors' samples. The rearranged segments are TRBV30 and TRBJ1-1, and 9 bases in between align with TRBD1. The CDR3 reads as follows: CARGTGRNTEAFF. At the DNA level, the sequence is TGTGCCCGGGGGACAGGGAGGAACACTGAAGCTTTCTTT.